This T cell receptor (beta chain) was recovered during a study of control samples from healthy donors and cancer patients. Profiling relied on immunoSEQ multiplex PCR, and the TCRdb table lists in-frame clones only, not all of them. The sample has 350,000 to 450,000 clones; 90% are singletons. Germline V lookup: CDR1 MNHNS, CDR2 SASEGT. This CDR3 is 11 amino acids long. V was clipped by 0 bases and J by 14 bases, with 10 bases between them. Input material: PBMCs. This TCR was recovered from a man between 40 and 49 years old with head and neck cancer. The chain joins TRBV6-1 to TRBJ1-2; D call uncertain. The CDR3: CASSEAGGKTF. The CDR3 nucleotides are TGTGCCAGCAGTGAAGCTGGAGGGAAGACCTTC.